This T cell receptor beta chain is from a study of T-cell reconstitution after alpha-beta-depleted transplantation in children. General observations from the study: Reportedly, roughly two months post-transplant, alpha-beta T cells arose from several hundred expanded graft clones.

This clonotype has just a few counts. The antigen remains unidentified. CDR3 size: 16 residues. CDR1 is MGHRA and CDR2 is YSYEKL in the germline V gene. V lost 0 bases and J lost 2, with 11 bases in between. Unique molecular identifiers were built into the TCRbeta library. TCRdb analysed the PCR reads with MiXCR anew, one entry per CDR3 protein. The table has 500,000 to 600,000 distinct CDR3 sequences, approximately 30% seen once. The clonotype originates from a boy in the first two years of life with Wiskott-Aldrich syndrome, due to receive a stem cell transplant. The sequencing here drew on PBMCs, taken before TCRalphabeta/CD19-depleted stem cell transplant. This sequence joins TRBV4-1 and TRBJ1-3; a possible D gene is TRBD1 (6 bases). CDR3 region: CASSQEDSMAGNTIYF. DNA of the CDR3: TGCGCCAGCAGCCAAGAGGACAGTATGGCTGGAAACACCATATATTTT.